This T cell receptor (beta chain) is drawn from a study of T cells expressing NK-cell markers. This CDR3 comprises 15 residues. Germline lookup yields CDR1 SGHRS and CDR2 YFSETQ. TCRdb re-called the 5' RACE reads, yielding one record per CDR3 amino acid sequence without DNA. This table lists 140,000 or so distinct CDR3 sequences. The sequenced material came from blood T cells: a sorted CD56 or NKG2C T cell subset, CD4+ or CD8+ T cells, or bulk PBMC T cells (not recorded which). This clonotype was sampled from a man aged 18-30 years in good health. The chain uses TRBV5-1 and TRBJ2-3; with no DNA, the TCRdb D assignment of TRBD1 cannot be verified. The CDR3 reads CASSSTQGATDTQYF.